Sequencing of this TCR beta chain was carried out in a study of blood T cell repertoires in COVID-19. On the study more broadly: From T cells, B-cell-depleted T cells, or PBMCs came the material, which was cDNA or gDNA.

All enrollees were roughly 18 to 100 years old and from 25 or so US areas. Participants' reported clinical history set cohort assignment. The study recruited exposed participants who had met a COVID-19 case within 2 weeks before entry. In germline, CDR1 is LGHDT, CDR2 YNNKEL (reference sequence). V shed 1 base and J 2 bases; nucleotides not matched to a gene: 7. This CDR3 is 17 amino acids long. TCRdb keeps only in-frame clones here, not all; method: immunoSEQ multiplex PCR. The sample carries roughly 200,000 clones, 75% to 90% recorded once. The receptor was isolated from a woman aged 25-40 years who had been exposed to COVID-19. The sample comprised PBMCs or T cells enriched from blood (not recorded which). The J gene is TRBJ1-3, the V gene TRBV3-1 (or the pseudogene TRBV3-2), with 8 bases matching TRBD1. For the CDR3, the DNA is TGTGCCAGCAGCCAAGGGGACAGGAGAGGAACTGGAAACACCATATATTTT. As protein: CASSQGDRRGTGNTIYF.